This T cell receptor (beta chain) was recovered during a study of blood T cell repertoires in COVID-19. The V end was cut by 1 base, the J end by 2 bases, with 9 bases between. CDR3 length: 15 residues. Germline V gene data show CDR1 as SGHRS and CDR2 as YFSETQ. TCRdb's copy holds only in-frame clones and misses some; the assay was immunoSEQ multiplex PCR. The top ten hold roughly 1.5% of the sample, which has 130,000 to 150,000 clones, around nine tenths seen once. This clone was found once. The chain uses TRBV5-1 and TRBJ2-2, with a weak D call TRBD1 (5 bases). The sequence derives from a human donor in a cohort sampled during active COVID-19. Sequencing was done on a sample of peripheral blood. CDR3 residues: CASSLTGLNTGELFF. The CDR3 nucleotides are TGCGCCAGCAGCTTGACAGGCCTAAACACCGGGGAGCTGTTTTTT.